The T cell receptor (beta chain) under discussion was sequenced for a study of CD8 T cells in Susac syndrome (dated by TCRdb to about 2019). Looking at the study overall: Whether CD8+ T cell activation and differentiation in Susac syndrome was antigen driven was tested using repertoire sequencing.

The paper's findings and limits, for the study overall: The number of individuals in the TCR sequencing and HLA analysis was acknowledged as relatively small.

Peripheral blood CD8+ and CD4+ T cells from healthy donors, Susac syndrome patients and multiple sclerosis patients were profiled by high-throughput TCR beta sequencing. Healthy donors were age- and sex-matched controls. CD8+ TEMRA cells were enriched by FACS, while bulk CD8+ and CD4+ T cells were purified by magnetic negative isolation. Blood was collected in EDTA tubes and processed within 24 hours, with PBMCs isolated through density gradient centrifugation. PBMCs destined for TCR sequencing were cryopreserved in liquid nitrogen and later thawed in a 37 °C water bath. The sorted or isolated CD4+, CD8+ and CD8+ TEMRA cells had a purity of 90% or higher. RNA was extracted using the RNeasy kit, and about 0.45 to 1 ug of the RNA was reverse transcribed with random hexamers. The immunoSEQ multiplex PCR assay, which covers 54 Vbeta and 13 Jbeta segments, was used to amplify TCR beta CDR3 regions. PCR amplification bias was corrected by using a synthetic template baseline for primer optimization and computational correction. The authors' analysis ran thus. Only productive sequences were kept, with reads annotated to V, D and J genes according to IMGT and analyzed in immunoSEQ Analyzer. To calculate clonality, Shannon entropy was normalized by log2 of the number of productive unique sequences and then subtracted from one. For each patient and control, public and private clones were evaluated within the 100 most prevalent clones. Susac-specific clones were defined as absent from healthy and MS cohorts, approximately 1,000 published viral clones and other ImmuneACCESS disease sequences. TCRdb reprocessing: public reads trimmed at Q25 with fastp, clones called with MiXCR, in-frame beta chains kept. Identical CDR3 protein sequences are pooled into one entry, listed with their most common genes and DNA. It is TCRdb's table, rather than the study itself, that gives the V and J calls and clone size. In this sample the table shows about 210,000 distinct CDR3 sequences, about 95% of which occur a single time. Approximately 0.094% of the sample is taken by the ten largest.

Points on this clonotype: Its target antigen remains unknown. The record has no base qualities; no much larger clone is one base away.

The junction shows trimming of 3 bases on V and 11 bases on J, plus 13 bases between the germline ends. CDR1 and CDR2, per the germline V gene, are MGHRA and YSYEKL. The CDR3, from cysteine to phenylalanine, totals 12 residues. Only the CDR3 part of the read is kept: 36 bases, read in frame from the first base. This TCR derives from a human donor in good health. The chain joins TRBV4-1 to TRBJ1-1, with the D gene uncertain. Input material: CD4+ T cells from PBMCs. The base sequence is TGCGCCAGCAGCCAGGGCTGGGAGGTCGCTTTCTTT. It is translated as CASSQGWEVAFF.